Presented here are 19 T cell receptor beta chains from one specimen sequenced in a study of blood T cell repertoires in COVID-19. The data were produced by immunoSEQ multiplex PCR, yet TCRdb's version contains in-frame clones alone and is incomplete. The sample yields around 200,000 clones, around 85% seen once. The sequenced material came from PBMCs or T cells enriched from blood (not recorded which). Receptors were obtained from a woman in her twenties or thirties who had recovered from COVID-19.

The chain has TRBV19 and TRBJ2-5, with 13 bases that match TRBD2. CDR1 is LNHDA and CDR2 is SQIVND in the germline V gene (reference sequence). The CDR3 sequence is 17 residues long. V was clipped by 6 bases and J by 0 bases; unmatched bases: 7. The CDR3 nucleotides are TGTGCCAGTAGACCACCGACTAGCGGGGGGTACCAAGAGACCCAGTACTTC. Translating it yields CASRPPTSGGYQETQYF.

The rearrangement links TRBV9 to TRBJ1-3; TRBD1 aligns across 10 bases. CDR3 length: 15 amino acids. Germline V CDR1 and CDR2: SGDLS, YYNGEE. V dropped 4 bases and J dropped 4; count of bases not matched to a gene: 5. The CDR3 spells CASSSPDRGGNTIYF. Here the CDR3 DNA reads TGTGCCAGCAGCTCTCCGGACAGGGGGGGAAACACCATATATTTT.

CDR3 protein: CASRPGQGDYGYTF. The CDR3 nucleotides read TGTGCCAGCAGACCCGGACAGGGGGACTATGGCTACACCTTC. This chain joins TRBV5-4 and TRBJ1-2, with TRBD1 matching 10 bases. The CDR3 has 14 amino acids. Trimming removed 5 bases from V and 3 bases from J; junction bases left unmatched: 4. Germline assignment: CDR1 SGHNT and CDR2 YYREEE (reference sequence).

This chain links TRBV12-3 or TRBV12-4 with TRBJ2-1; D is possibly TRBD2 (6 bases). The germline V and J ends were trimmed by 6 bases and 8 bases, with 11 bases remaining between them. This CDR3 spans 12 amino acids. CDR3 residues: CASRNSGDEQFF. The CDR3 DNA follows: TGTGCCAGCAGGAATAGCGGAGATGAGCAGTTCTTC.

The chain has TRBV9 and TRBJ2-7; D unclear. Germline V lookup: CDR1 SGDLS, CDR2 YYNGEE. V gave up 0 bases and J gave up 2 bases, with 9 bases separating them. This CDR3 region has 14 residues. DNA of the CDR3: TGTGCCAGCAGCGTAGGCACATTTACCTACGAGCAGTACTTC. This gives the protein CASSVGTFTYEQYF.

CDR3 sequence reads: CASSPNAEVPTDTQYF. In DNA, the CDR3 is TGTGCCAGCAGTCCAAACGCGGAGGTCCCCACAGATACGCAGTATTTT. The chain couples TRBV5-4 to TRBJ2-3; D is perhaps TRBD2 (5 bases). V was shortened by 5 bases and J by 2 bases, with 18 bases between the two germline ends. The CDR3 spans 16 residues. Germline-derived CDR1 and CDR2 are SGHNT and YYREEE (reference sequence). The complete variable domain, with remaining parts taken from reference TRBV5-4 and TRBJ2-3, reads ETGVTQSPTHLIKTRGQQVTLRCSSQSGHNTVSWYQQALGQGPQFIFQYYREEENGRGNFPPRFSGLQFPNYSSELNVNALELDDSALYLCASSPNAEVPTDTQYFGPGTRLTVL.

This sequence joins TRBV7-8 and TRBJ2-3; D not resolved. CDR3 length equals 15 residues. The V end lost 0 bases, the J end lost 2 bases, and 9 bases lay between the germline ends. Germline CDR1 and CDR2: SGHVS and FQNEAQ. This chain's CDR3 is CASSLAPPYTDTQYF. In DNA form, the CDR3 reads TGTGCCAGCAGCTTAGCCCCTCCCTACACAGATACGCAGTATTTT.

The genes are TRBV28 and TRBJ2-3, with 8 bases fitting TRBD2. The CDR3 consists of 15 residues. The trim removed 3 bases at V and 1 base at J, leaving 3 bases unmatched. Germline lookup yields CDR1 MDHEN and CDR2 SYDVKM. DNA of the CDR3: TGTGCCAGCAGTTTCGGGGGGGCCCGCACAGATACGCAGTATTTT. Amino acid sequence: CASSFGGARTDTQYF.

Only one count was recorded for this clone. This chain connects TRBV28 to TRBJ1-6; 8 positions agree with TRBD1. CDR3 size: 13 residues. J gave up 9 bases and V 5 bases, and 3 bases lay outside the gene matches. The germline V gene has CDR1 MDHEN and CDR2 SYDVKM. The CDR3 nucleotides are TGTGCCAGCAGTCAGACAGGGGTTTCACCCCTCCACTTT. It translates to CASSQTGVSPLHF. Full variable domain (outside the CDR3, taken from reference TRBV28 and TRBJ1-6): DVKVTQSSRYLVKRTGEKVFLECVQDMDHENMFWYRQDPGLGLRLIYFSYDVKMKEKGDIPEGYSVSREKKERFSLILESASTNQTSMYLCASSQTGVSPLHFGNGTRLTVT.

The chain couples TRBV19 to TRBJ2-3; 7 bases are a match to TRBD2. The germline V gene has CDR1 LNHDA and CDR2 SQIVND (reference sequence). This CDR3 is built from 16 residues. After removal of 3 bases from V and 1 base from J, the junction contained 7 bases not matched to a gene. The CDR3 here is CASSMVMAGGTDTQYF. The CDR3 DNA reads as TGTGCCAGTAGTATGGTGATGGCGGGGGGCACAGATACGCAGTATTTT.

The chain has TRBV5-1 and TRBJ2-3, with D possibly TRBD2 on 5 matching bases. This CDR3 contains 16 residues. From germline, CDR1 is SGHRS and CDR2 YFSETQ. V was pared by 0 bases and J by 0 bases, with 11 bases between. For the CDR3, the DNA is TGCGCCAGCAGCTTGGGCGGAGGCCAGAGCACAGATACGCAGTATTTT. It encodes CASSLGGGQSTDTQYF.

The genes are TRBV5-5 and TRBJ2-5, with TRBD1 identical over 9 bases. Germline CDR1 is SGHKS and CDR2 is YYEKEE (reference sequence). The CDR3 runs to 13 residues. The V and J ends lost 3 bases and 5 bases, in that order; junction bases with no gene match: 2. The CDR3 bases are TGTGCCAGCAGCTACAGGGGGCTGGAGACCCAGTACTTC. It specifies CASSYRGLETQYF.

The chain joins TRBV7-2 to TRBJ2-5; 9 nucleotides line up with TRBD1. The V gene end was trimmed by 7 bases and the J gene end by 1 base; junction bases not matched to a gene: 4. This CDR3 comprises 14 residues. Germline values: CDR1 SGHTA, CDR2 FQGNSA. CDR3: CASNPGQGQETQYF. The CDR3 DNA reads TGTGCCAGCAATCCGGGACAGGGCCAAGAGACCCAGTACTTC.

The chain carries TRBV28 and TRBJ2-1; 7 nucleotides align to TRBD2. J lost 0 bases, V lost 5 bases, and 10 bases had no gene match. The CDR3 spans 17 residues. CDR1 MDHEN and CDR2 SYDVKM come from the germline V gene. In DNA form, the CDR3 reads TGTGCCAGCAGTCCCATGAGGGACTACCCCTCCTACAATGAGCAGTTCTTC. As protein: CASSPMRDYPSYNEQFF.

This clone was seen more than once but under ten times. The V and J genes are TRBV2 and TRBJ2-7; D is unclear. The CDR3 has 12 amino acids. V was cut by 0 bases and J by 3 bases, with 3 bases left in between. Germline V gene lookup returns CDR1 SNHLY and CDR2 FYNNEI. The CDR3 DNA reads as TGTGCCAGCAGTGAAGCTATCTACGAGCAGTACGTC. Its protein is CASSEAIYEQYV.

The chain carries TRBV29-1 and TRBJ1-2; TRBD1 matches at 8 bases. CDR1 and CDR2 (germline): SQVTM, ANQGSEA. CDR3 size: 15 residues. Trimming removed 3 bases from V and 3 bases from J; junction bases left unmatched: 9. DNA of the CDR3: TGCAGCGTTGATAAGGCTGGGACAGGCGACTATGGCTACACCTTC. It is translated as CSVDKAGTGDYGYTF.

V is TRBV27 and J is TRBJ1-6; possibly TRBD1 for D (6 bases). The CDR3 totals 18 residues. Between the trimmed V and J ends, which lost 4 bases and 2 bases, there was a span of 18 bases. Germline V gives CDR1 MNHEY, CDR2 SMNVEV (reference sequence). CDR3 DNA: TGTGCCAGCAGTTCTCGGAACAGGGAGATGACCTATAATTCACCCCTCCACTTT. Its protein product is CASSSRNREMTYNSPLHF.

This clone was recorded once. The CDR3 spells CASSHGTGGRETQYF. The CDR3 DNA follows: TGTGCCAGCAGCCACGGAACAGGGGGAAGGGAGACCCAGTACTTC. The chain has TRBV28 and TRBJ2-5; 8 nucleotides align to TRBD1. The CDR3 spans 15 residues. Germline assignment: CDR1 MDHEN and CDR2 SYDVKM. V shed 6 bases, J shed 5 bases, and the junction held 11 bases outside the gene matches.

The chain couples TRBV5-4 to TRBJ2-2, with D unresolved. V was pared by 1 base and J by 5 bases, with 6 bases between. Germline V CDR1 and CDR2: SGHNT, YYREEE (reference sequence). This CDR3 comprises 13 residues. CDR3 protein: CASSLSGTGELFF. CDR3 coding DNA: TGTGCCAGCAGCTTGTCAGGTACCGGGGAGCTGTTTTTT.